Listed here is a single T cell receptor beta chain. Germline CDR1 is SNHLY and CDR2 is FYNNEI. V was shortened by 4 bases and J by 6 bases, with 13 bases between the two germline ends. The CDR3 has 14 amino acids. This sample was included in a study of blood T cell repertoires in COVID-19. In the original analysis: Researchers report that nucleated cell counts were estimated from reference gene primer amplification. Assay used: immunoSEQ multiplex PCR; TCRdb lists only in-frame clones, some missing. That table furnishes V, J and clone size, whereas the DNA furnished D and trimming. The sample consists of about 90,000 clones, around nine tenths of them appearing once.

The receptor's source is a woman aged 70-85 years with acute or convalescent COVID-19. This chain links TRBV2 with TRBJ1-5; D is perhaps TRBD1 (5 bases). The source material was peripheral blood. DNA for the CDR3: TGTGCCAGCAGTGTTTCCACAGGTACTCAGCCCCAGCATTTT. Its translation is CASSVSTGTQPQHF.